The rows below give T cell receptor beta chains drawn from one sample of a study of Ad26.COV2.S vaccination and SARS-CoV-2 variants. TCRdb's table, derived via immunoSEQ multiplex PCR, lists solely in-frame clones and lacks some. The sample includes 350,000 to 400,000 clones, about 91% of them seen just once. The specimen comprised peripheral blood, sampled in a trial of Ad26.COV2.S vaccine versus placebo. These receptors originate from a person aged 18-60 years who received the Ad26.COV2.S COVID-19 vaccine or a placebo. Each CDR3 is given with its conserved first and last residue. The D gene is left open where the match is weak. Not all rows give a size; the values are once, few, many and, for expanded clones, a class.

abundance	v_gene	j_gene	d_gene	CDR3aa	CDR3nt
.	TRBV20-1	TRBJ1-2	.	CSAPVGGYTF	TGCAGTGCCCCAGTGGGTGGCTACACCTTC
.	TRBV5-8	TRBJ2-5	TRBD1	CASSLGTGGRGAQETQYF	TGTGCCAGCAGCTTGGGGACAGGGGGAAGAGGGGCACAAGAGACCCAGTACTTC
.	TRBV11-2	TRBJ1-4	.	CASRLGGLEKLFF	TGTGCCAGCAGATTAGGGGGGTTGGAAAAACTGTTTTTT
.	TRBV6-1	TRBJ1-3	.	CASSGRSGGSGNTIYF	TGTGCCAGCAGTGGGCGGTCGGGCGGCTCTGGAAACACCATATATTTT
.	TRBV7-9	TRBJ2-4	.	CASSRLGDKNIQYF	TGTGCCAGCAGTCGTCTAGGGGACAAAAACATTCAGTACTTC
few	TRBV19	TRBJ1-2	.	CASTPNAANYGYTF	TGTGCCAGTACCCCCAATGCAGCTAACTATGGCTACACCTTC
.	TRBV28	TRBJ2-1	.	CASSLGASRNSYNEQFF	TGTGCCAGCAGTTTAGGGGCCAGCCGGAACTCCTACAATGAGCAGTTCTTC
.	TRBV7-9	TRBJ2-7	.	CASSVGLEQYF	TGTGCCAGCAGCGTAGGACTCGAGCAGTACTTC
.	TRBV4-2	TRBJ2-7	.	CASSPPLGEQYF	TGTGCCAGCAGCCCCCCCCTTGGGGAGCAGTACTTC
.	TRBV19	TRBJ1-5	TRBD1	CASSIRTGSNQPQHF	TGTGCCAGTAGTATCCGGACAGGTAGCAATCAGCCCCAGCATTTT
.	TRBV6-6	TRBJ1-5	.	CASSLDRNSNQPQHF	TGTGCCAGCAGCCTAGACAGAAATAGCAATCAGCCCCAGCATTTT
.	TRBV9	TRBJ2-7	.	CASSPSSDSYEQYF	TGTGCCAGCAGCCCCTCCTCAGACTCTTACGAGCAGTACTTC
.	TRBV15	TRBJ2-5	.	CATSRGVKQETQYF	TGTGCCACCAGCAGAGGCGTGAAACAAGAGACCCAGTACTTC
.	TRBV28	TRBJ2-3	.	CASSLTGRKDTQYF	TGTGCCAGCAGTTTGACGGGTCGGAAAGATACGCAGTATTTT
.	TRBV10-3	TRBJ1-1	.	CAISHGDFGTEAFF	TGTGCCATCAGTCACGGGGATTTCGGCACTGAAGCTTTCTTT
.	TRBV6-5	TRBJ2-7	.	CASSYSPTYEQYF	TGTGCCAGCAGTTACTCGCCCACCTACGAGCAGTACTTC
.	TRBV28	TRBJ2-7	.	CASSPNVRGLSYEQYF	TGTGCCAGCAGTCCTAACGTCCGGGGGCTCTCCTACGAGCAGTACTTC
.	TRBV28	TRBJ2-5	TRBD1	CASSLIGGTYQETQYF	TGTGCCAGCAGTTTAATAGGGGGCACGTACCAAGAGACCCAGTACTTC
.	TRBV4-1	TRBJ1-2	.	CASSQVADYGYTF	TGCGCCAGCAGCCAAGTAGCTGACTATGGCTACACCTTC
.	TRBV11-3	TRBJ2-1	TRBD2	CASSSTSGGSSYNEQFF	TGTGCCAGCAGCTCCACTAGCGGGGGAAGCTCCTACAATGAGCAGTTCTTC
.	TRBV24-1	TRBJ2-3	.	CATKGIGTDTQYF	TGTGCCACCAAGGGTATAGGAACAGATACGCAGTATTTT
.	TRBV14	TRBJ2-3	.	CASSQYGGGTDTQYF	TGTGCCAGCAGCCAGTACGGCGGAGGCACAGATACGCAGTATTTT
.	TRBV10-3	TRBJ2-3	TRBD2	CAISDPLGAGGLSSTDTQYF	TGTGCCATCAGTGATCCTCTTGGAGCGGGAGGGTTGTCTAGCACAGATACGCAGTATTTT
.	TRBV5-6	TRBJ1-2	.	CASSLPAEGQARGYTF	TGTGCCAGCAGCTTGCCCGCAGAGGGGCAGGCTAGGGGCTACACCTTC
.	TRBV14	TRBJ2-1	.	CASSQEMRSSYNEQFF	TGTGCCAGCAGCCAAGAAATGCGAAGCTCCTACAATGAGCAGTTCTTC
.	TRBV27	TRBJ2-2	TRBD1	CASTFWKTGVSGTGELFF	TGTGCCAGCACCTTTTGGAAGACAGGGGTTTCGGGCACCGGGGAGCTGTTTTTT
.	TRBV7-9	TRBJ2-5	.	CASSLVGETQYF	TGTGCCAGCAGCTTAGTTGGCGAGACCCAGTACTTC
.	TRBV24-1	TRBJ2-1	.	CATSDRKPKQASLYNEQFF	TGTGCCACCAGTGATCGCAAACCTAAGCAGGCATCCCTCTACAATGAGCAGTTCTTC
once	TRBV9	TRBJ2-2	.	CASSPSSWAGRVTGELFF	TGTGCCAGCAGCCCTTCCTCTTGGGCAGGGCGAGTAACCGGGGAGCTGTTTTTT
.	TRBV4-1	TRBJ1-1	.	CASSQTPFMDTEAFF	TGCGCCAGCAGCCAGACCCCCTTTATGGACACTGAAGCTTTCTTT
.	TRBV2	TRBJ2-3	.	CASSRTRPFTDTQYF	TGTGCCAGCAGCAGGACACGCCCCTTCACAGATACGCAGTATTTT
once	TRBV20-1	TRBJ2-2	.	CSASSHPTGELFF	TGCAGTGCTAGTTCACATCCGACCGGGGAGCTGTTTTTT